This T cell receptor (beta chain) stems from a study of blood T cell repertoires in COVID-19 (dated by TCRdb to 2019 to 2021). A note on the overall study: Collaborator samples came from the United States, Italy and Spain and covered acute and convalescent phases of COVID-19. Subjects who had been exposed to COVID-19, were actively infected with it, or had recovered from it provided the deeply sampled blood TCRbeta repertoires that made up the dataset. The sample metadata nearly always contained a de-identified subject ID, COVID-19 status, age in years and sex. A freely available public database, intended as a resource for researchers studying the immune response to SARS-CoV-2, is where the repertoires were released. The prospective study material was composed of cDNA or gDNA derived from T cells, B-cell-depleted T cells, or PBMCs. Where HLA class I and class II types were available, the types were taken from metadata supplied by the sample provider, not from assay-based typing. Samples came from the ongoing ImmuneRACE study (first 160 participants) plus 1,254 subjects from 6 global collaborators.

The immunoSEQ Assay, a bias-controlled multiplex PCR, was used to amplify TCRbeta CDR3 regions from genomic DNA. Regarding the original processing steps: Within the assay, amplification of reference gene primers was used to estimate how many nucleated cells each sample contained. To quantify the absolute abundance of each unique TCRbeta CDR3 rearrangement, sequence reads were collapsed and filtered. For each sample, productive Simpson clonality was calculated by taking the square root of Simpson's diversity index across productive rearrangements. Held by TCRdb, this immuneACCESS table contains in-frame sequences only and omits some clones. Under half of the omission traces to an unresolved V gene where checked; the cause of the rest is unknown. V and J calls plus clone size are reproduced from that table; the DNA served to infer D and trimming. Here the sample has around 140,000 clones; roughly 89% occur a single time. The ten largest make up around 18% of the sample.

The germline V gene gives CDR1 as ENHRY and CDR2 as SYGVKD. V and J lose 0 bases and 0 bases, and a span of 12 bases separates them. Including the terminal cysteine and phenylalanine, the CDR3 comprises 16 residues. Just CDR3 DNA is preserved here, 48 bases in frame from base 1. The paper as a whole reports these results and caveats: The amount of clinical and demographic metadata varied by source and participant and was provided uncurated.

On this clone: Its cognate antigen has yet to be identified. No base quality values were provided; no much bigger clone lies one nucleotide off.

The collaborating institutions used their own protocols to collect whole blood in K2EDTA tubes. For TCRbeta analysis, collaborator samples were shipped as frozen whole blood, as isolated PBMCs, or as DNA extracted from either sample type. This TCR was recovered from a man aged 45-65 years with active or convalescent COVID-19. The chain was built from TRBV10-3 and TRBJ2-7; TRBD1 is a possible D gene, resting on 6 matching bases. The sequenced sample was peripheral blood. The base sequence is TGTGCCATCAGTGAGTCTCGTACAGGGAGCTCCTACGAGCAGTACTTC. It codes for CAISESRTGSSYEQYF.